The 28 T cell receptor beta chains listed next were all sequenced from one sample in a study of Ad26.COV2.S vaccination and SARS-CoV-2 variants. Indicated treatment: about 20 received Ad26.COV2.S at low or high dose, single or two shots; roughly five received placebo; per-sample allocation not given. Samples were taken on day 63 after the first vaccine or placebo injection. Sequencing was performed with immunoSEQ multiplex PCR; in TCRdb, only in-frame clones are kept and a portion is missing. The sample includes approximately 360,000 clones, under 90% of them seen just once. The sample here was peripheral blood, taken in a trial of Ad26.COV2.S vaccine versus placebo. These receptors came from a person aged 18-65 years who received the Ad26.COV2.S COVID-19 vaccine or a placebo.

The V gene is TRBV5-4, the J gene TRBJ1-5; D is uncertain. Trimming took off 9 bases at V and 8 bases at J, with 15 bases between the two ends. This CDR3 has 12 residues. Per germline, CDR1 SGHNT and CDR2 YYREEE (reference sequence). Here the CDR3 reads CATGVMEEPQHF. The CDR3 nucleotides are TGTGCCACCGGGGTTATGGAGGAGCCCCAGCATTTT. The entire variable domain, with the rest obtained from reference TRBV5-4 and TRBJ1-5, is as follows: ETGVTQSPTHLIKTRGQQVTLRCSSQSGHNTVSWYQQALGQGPQFIFQYYREEENGRGNFPPRFSGLQFPNYSSELNVNALELDDSALYLCATGVMEEPQHFGDGTRLSIL.

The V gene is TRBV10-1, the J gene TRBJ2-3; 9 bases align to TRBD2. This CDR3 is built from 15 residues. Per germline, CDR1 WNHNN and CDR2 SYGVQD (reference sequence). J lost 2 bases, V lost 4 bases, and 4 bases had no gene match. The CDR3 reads CASSVASGNTDTQYF. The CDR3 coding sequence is TGCGCCAGCAGTGTTGCTAGCGGGAACACAGATACGCAGTATTTT.

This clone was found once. CDR3 sequence (DNA): TGTGCCAGCTCCCCAGGCGGGAGATACGAGCAGTACTTC. This translates into CASSPGGRYEQYF. The gene calls are TRBV18 and TRBJ2-7; 7 bases are shared with TRBD2. Looked up from germline, CDR1 is KGHSH and CDR2 is LQKENI. J lost 4 bases, V lost 6 bases, and 6 bases had no gene match. The CDR3 has 13 amino acids.

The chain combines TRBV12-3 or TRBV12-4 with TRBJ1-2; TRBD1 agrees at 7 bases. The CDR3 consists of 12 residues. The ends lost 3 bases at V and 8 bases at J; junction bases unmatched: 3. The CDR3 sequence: CASSFTGEGYTF. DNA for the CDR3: TGTGCCAGCAGTTTTACAGGGGAGGGCTACACCTTC.

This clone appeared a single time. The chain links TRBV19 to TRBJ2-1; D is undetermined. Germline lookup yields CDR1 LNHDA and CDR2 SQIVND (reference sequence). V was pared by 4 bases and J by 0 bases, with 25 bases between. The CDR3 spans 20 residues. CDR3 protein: CASSTPAWLSSRSSYNEQFF. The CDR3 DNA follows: TGTGCCAGTAGTACCCCCGCTTGGTTGAGTTCGAGGAGCTCCTACAATGAGCAGTTCTTC.

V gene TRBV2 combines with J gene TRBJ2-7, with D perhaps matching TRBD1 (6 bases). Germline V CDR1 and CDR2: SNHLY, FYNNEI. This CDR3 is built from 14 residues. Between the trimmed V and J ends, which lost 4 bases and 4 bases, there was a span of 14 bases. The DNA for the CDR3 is TGTGCCAGCAGTGTTTACAGGGACGGGTACGAGCAGTACTTC. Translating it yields CASSVYRDGYEQYF.

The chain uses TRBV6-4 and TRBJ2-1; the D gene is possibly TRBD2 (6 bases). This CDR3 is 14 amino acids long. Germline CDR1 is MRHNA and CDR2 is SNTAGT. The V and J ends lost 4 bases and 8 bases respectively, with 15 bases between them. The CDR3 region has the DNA TGTGCCAGCAGTGCAAGCGGGTTAGGAGATGAGCAGTTCTTC. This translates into CASSASGLGDEQFF.

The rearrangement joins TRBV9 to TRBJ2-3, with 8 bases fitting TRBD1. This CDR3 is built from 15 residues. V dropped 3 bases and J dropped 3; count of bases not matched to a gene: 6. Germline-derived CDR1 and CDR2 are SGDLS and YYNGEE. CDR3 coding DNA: TGTGCCAGCAGCGCCGACAGGGGTGGGACAGATACGCAGTATTTT. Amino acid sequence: CASSADRGGTDTQYF.

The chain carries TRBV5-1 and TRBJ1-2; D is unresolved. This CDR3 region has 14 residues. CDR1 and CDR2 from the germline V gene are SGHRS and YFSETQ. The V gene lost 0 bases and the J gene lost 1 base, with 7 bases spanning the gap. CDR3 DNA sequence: TGCGCCAGCAGCTTGGACGGTAATAACTATGGCTACACCTTC. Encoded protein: CASSLDGNNYGYTF.

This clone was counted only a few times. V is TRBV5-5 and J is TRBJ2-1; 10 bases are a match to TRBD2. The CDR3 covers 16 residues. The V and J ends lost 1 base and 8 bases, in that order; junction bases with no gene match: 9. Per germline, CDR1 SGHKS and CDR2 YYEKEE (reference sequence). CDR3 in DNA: TGTGCCAGCAGCTTGTACAGCGGGGGGGCCGTAGATGAGCAGTTCTTC. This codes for CASSLYSGGAVDEQFF.

CDR3 sequence (DNA): TGTGCCAGCATCCCCGACAGCCCCCACGAGCAGTACTTC. Translation gives CASIPDSPHEQYF. The chain couples TRBV7-8 to TRBJ2-7, with a possible D match to TRBD1 (5 bases). The germline V and J ends were trimmed by 7 bases and 5 bases, with 15 bases remaining between them. The CDR3 has 13 amino acids. In germline, CDR1 is SGHVS, CDR2 FQNEAQ.

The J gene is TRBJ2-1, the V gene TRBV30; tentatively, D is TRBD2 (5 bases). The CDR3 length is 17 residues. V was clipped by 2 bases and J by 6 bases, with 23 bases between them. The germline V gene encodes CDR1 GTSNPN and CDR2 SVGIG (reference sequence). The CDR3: CAWSHNLGLPGGNEQFF. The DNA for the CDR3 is TGTGCCTGGAGTCATAATCTTGGCCTCCCTGGAGGCAATGAGCAGTTCTTC.

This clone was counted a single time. CDR3 in amino acids: CASSLEDRQYEQYF. For the CDR3, the DNA is TGTGCCAGCAGCTTGGAGGACAGACAGTACGAGCAGTACTTC. This chain uses TRBV5-5 with TRBJ2-7, with TRBD1 as a possible D gene (6 bases). Germline CDR1 is SGHKS and CDR2 is YYEKEE (reference sequence). V lost 0 bases, J lost 4 bases, and 11 bases lay in between. CDR3 size: 14 residues.

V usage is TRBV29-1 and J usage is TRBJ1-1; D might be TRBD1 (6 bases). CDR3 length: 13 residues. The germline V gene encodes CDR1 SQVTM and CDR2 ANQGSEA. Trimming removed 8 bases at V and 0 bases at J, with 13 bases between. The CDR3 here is CSTDRGMNTEAFF. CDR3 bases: TGCAGCACTGATAGGGGGATGAACACTGAAGCTTTCTTT.

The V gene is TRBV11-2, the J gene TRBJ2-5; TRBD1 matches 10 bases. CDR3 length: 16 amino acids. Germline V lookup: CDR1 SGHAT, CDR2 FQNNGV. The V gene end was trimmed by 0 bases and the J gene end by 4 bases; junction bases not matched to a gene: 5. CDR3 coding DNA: TGTGCCAGCAGCTTAGAACCGACAGGGGGCGCAGAGACCCAGTACTTC. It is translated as CASSLEPTGGAETQYF.

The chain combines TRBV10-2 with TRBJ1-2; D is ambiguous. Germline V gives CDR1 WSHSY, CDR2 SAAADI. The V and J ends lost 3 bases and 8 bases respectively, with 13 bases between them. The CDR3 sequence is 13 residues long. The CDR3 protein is CASSERVVGGYTF. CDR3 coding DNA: TGCGCCAGCAGTGAACGGGTGGTCGGCGGCTACACCTTC.

As DNA, the CDR3 is TGTGCCAGCAGCGTTGGGGGAGGGGCCAATGAGCAGTTCTTC. This encodes CASSVGGGANEQFF. V is TRBV9 and J is TRBJ2-1, with 7 bases fitting TRBD2. Germline values: CDR1 SGDLS, CDR2 YYNGEE. There are 14 residues in the CDR3. The V and J ends lost 2 bases and 6 bases, in that order; junction bases with no gene match: 5.

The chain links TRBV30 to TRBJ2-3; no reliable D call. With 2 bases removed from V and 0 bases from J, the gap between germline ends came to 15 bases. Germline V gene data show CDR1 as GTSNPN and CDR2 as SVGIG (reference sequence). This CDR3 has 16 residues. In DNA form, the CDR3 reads TGTGCCTGGAGTTCCTTACGGCGCGCTAGCACAGATACGCAGTATTTT. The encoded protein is CAWSSLRRASTDTQYF. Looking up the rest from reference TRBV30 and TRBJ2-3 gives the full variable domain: SQTIHQWPATLVQPVGSPLSLECTVEGTSNPNLYWYRQAAGRGLQLLFYSVGIGQISSEVPQNLSASRPQDRQFILSSKKLLLSDSGFYLCAWSSLRRASTDTQYFGPGTRLTVL.

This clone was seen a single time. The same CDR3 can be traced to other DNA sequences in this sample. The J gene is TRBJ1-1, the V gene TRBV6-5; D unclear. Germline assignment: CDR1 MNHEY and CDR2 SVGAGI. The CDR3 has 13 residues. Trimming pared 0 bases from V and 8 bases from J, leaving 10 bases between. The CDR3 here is CASSYSGGPEAFF. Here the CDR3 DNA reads TGTGCCAGCAGTTACTCGGGCGGCCCAGAAGCTTTCTTT.

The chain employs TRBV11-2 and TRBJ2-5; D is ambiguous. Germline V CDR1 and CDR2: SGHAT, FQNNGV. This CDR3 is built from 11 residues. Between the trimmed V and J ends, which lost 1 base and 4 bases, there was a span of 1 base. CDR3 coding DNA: TGTGCCAGCAGCTTAGCAGAGACCCAGTACTTC. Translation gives CASSLAETQYF.

DNA of the CDR3: TGCGCCAGCAGCCTAATAAGGGGGCAGGTTGGAAACACCATATATTTT. The encoded protein is CASSLIRGQVGNTIYF. The chain couples TRBV4-3 to TRBJ1-3; 7 bases align to TRBD1. Trimming cost V 4 bases and J 3 bases; bases outside gene matches: 9. The CDR3 is 16 amino acids. Germline CDR1 is LGHNA and CDR2 is YSLEER.

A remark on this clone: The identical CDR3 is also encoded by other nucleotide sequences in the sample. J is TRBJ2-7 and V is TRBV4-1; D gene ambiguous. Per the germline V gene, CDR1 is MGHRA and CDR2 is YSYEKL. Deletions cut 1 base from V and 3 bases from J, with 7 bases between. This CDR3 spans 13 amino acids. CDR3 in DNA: TGCGCCAGCAGCCAAGTCTTGGGCTACGAGCAGTACTTC. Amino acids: CASSQVLGYEQYF.

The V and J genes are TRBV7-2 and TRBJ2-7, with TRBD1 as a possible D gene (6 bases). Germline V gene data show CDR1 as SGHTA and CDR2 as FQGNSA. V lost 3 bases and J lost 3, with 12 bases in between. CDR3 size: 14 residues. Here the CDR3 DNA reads TGTGCCAGCAGCTTTGGCGGACAGATCTACGAGCAGTACTTC. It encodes CASSFGGQIYEQYF.

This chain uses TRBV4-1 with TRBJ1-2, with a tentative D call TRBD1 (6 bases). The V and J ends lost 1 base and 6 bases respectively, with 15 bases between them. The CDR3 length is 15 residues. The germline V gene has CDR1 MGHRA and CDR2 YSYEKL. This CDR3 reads CASSQVQGSWDGYTF. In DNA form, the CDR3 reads TGCGCCAGCAGCCAAGTCCAGGGGTCATGGGATGGCTACACCTTC.

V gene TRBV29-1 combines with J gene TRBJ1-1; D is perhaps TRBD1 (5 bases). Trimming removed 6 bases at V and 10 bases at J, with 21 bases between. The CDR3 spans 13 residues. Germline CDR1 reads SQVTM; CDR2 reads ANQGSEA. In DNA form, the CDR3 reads TGCAGCGTGGGGTGGGCGGGACGAATTGTAGCTTTCTTT. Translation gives CSVGWAGRIVAFF.

The chain's CDR3 is CASSPDFLNTEAFF. The CDR3, as DNA: TGTGCCAGCTCACCAGACTTCCTGAACACTGAAGCTTTCTTT. The chain couples TRBV18 to TRBJ1-1; D unclear. The CDR3 is 14 residues long. V lost 2 bases, J lost 0 bases, and 7 bases lay in between. CDR1 and CDR2 from the germline V gene are KGHSH and LQKENI.

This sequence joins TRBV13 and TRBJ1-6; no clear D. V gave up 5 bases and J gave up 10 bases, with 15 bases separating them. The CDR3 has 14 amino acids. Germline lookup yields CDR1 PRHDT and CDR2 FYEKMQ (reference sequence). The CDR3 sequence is CASSPSGVGSPLHF. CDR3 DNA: TGTGCCAGCAGCCCCTCGGGAGTGGGATCACCCCTCCACTTT.

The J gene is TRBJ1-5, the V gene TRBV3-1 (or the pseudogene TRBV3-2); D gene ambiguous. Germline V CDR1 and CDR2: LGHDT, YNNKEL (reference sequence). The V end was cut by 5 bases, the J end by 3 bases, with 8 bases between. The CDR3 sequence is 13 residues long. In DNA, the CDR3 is TGTGCCAGCAGCTCCCGCTCCAATCAGCCCCAGCATTTT. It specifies CASSSRSNQPQHF.